Below, 5 T cell receptor beta chains from the same sample are listed, as sequenced in a study of blood T cell repertoires in COVID-19 (dated by TCRdb to 2018 to 2020). Library construction relied on the immunoSEQ multiplex PCR assay. TCRdb mirrors the immuneACCESS table, restricted to in-frame sequences. Some clones are absent from its copies; in checked studies, under half trace to an unresolved V gene, and the reason for the others is unknown. Counted in this sample were 75,000 or so clones; roughly four fifths of them appeared once. The top ten clonotypes cover about 9.4% of the sample. Sequencing used peripheral blood. Receptors originate from a man aged 55-75 years with acute or convalescent COVID-19.

This clone was seen only once. The chain has TRBV7-9 and TRBJ2-5, with 7 positions matching TRBD1. This CDR3 contains 14 residues. V lost 3 bases and J lost 1; bases outside the gene matches: 2. Germline CDR1 is SEHNR and CDR2 is FQNEAQ (reference sequence). The CDR3 DNA reads as TGTGCCAGCAGCTTTGCAGGGGGCCAAGAGACCCAGTACTTC. Its protein product is CASSFAGGQETQYF.

The genes are TRBV3-1 (or the pseudogene TRBV3-2) and TRBJ1-5, with a weak D call TRBD1 (6 bases). V lost 3 bases to trimming and J lost 3 bases, with 15 bases between them. CDR1 and CDR2 from the germline V gene are LGHDT and YNNKEL (reference sequence). The length of the CDR3 is 16 residues. CDR3: CASSQYRVTTNQPQHF. CDR3 DNA: TGTGCCAGCAGCCAGTACAGGGTTACGACCAATCAGCCCCAGCATTTT.

This CDR3 is CASSPTGLVNTIYF. CDR3 nucleotide sequence: TGTGCCAGCAGCCCAACCGGACTTGTAAACACCATATATTTT. V is TRBV9 and J is TRBJ1-3, with D unresolved. The CDR3 runs to 14 residues. The V end lost 4 bases, the J end lost 6 bases, and 14 bases lay between the germline ends. Germline CDR1 reads SGDLS; CDR2 reads YYNGEE.

The chain combines TRBV4-1 with TRBJ2-4; maybe TRBD1 (6 bases). V dropped 4 bases and J dropped 0 bases, with 13 bases sitting between them. The CDR3 totals 16 residues. CDR1 and CDR2 from the germline V gene are MGHRA and YSYEKL. Here the CDR3 DNA reads TGCGCCAGCAGCCCACTAGGACAGTTAGCCAAAAACATTCAGTACTTC. Its protein product is CASSPLGQLAKNIQYF.

The chain joins TRBV5-5 to TRBJ2-7; D ambiguous. Germline CDR1 and CDR2: SGHKS and YYEKEE (reference sequence). CDR3 length: 11 amino acids. V lost 5 bases to trimming and J lost 3 bases, with 6 bases between them. The CDR3 DNA is TGTGCCAGCAGTATAAACTACGAGCAGTACTTC. It specifies CASSINYEQYF.